This T cell receptor beta chain was sequenced during a study of blood T cell repertoires in COVID-19. Study details: Sources were T cells, B-cell-depleted T cells, or PBMCs; the material itself was cDNA or gDNA.

This CDR3 has 14 amino acids. V was shortened by 2 bases and J by 0 bases, with 4 bases between the two germline ends. Per the germline V gene, CDR1 is SGHDN and CDR2 is FVKESK. Per the original methods: Reference gene primer amplification gave nucleated cell count estimates. Method: immunoSEQ multiplex PCR; TCRdb's copy keeps in-frame clones and lacks some. V and J calls and clone size are copied from that table; D and trimming were computed from the DNA. The sample shows 300,000 to 450,000 clones, about 89% of them seen only once. Sequencing was carried out using peripheral blood. The TCR comes from a woman aged 25-40 years with COVID-19, enrolled during active disease. The V call is TRBV14, the J call TRBJ2-2; D not certain. Here the CDR3 reads CASSQIANTGELFF. CDR3 DNA sequence: TGTGCCAGCAGCCAAATAGCGAACACCGGGGAGCTGTTTTTT. Variable domain in full (rest from reference TRBV14 and TRBJ2-2): EAGVTQFPSHSVIEKGQTVTLRCDPISGHDNLYWYRRVMGKEIKFLLHFVKESKQDESGMPNNRFLAERTGGTYSTLKVQPAELEDSGVYFCASSQIANTGELFFGEGSRLTVL.